A selection of T cell receptor beta chains follows, all from one sample in a study of technical replicates of blood from several donors. This table comes from immunoSEQ multiplex PCR, and its TCRdb copy is limited to in-frame clones, with some not included. Of roughly 67,000 clones in the sample, 95% to 98% were seen once. The sample was T cells isolated from PBMCs. The receptors were gathered from a human donor in good health. Each CDR3 is given with its conserved first and last residue. D genes are given only for firm matches. Rows give clone size only sometimes, using once, few, many, or a class for an expanded clone.

v_gene: TRBV9; j_gene: TRBJ1-1; abundance: .; d_gene: .; CDR3aa: CASSITGLDTEAFF; CDR3nt: TGTGCCAGCAGCATAACAGGGTTGGACACTGAAGCTTTCTTT
v_gene: TRBV29-1; j_gene: TRBJ2-7; abundance: .; d_gene: .; CDR3aa: CSVAPGHNYEQYF; CDR3nt: TGCAGCGTTGCACCGGGACACAACTACGAGCAGTACTTC
v_gene: TRBV9; j_gene: TRBJ2-3; abundance: .; d_gene: .; CDR3aa: CASSQATGTDTQYF; CDR3nt: TGTGCCAGCAGCCAAGCGACGGGCACAGATACGCAGTATTTT
v_gene: TRBV7-2; j_gene: TRBJ1-2; abundance: .; d_gene: .; CDR3aa: CASSYEIGGGGYTF; CDR3nt: TGTGCCAGCAGCTACGAAATAGGGGGTGGCGGCTACACCTTC
v_gene: TRBV7-9; j_gene: TRBJ2-7; abundance: .; d_gene: .; CDR3aa: CASSLGGTVVEREQYF; CDR3nt: TGTGCCAGCAGCTTAGGCGGGACAGTGGTCGAGCGGGAGCAGTACTTC
v_gene: TRBV11-2; j_gene: TRBJ2-1; abundance: .; d_gene: TRBD2; CDR3aa: CASSLAGDSHNEQFF; CDR3nt: TGTGCCAGCAGCCTAGCGGGAGATTCCCACAATGAGCAGTTCTTC
v_gene: TRBV13; j_gene: TRBJ2-5; abundance: .; d_gene: .; CDR3aa: CASSLTTERRTQYF; CDR3nt: TGTGCCAGCAGTCTTACGACAGAGAGAAGAACCCAGTACTTC
v_gene: TRBV19; j_gene: TRBJ2-5; abundance: .; d_gene: TRBD1; CDR3aa: CASSRDRVETQYF; CDR3nt: TGTGCCAGTAGCCGGGACAGGGTCGAGACCCAGTACTTC
v_gene: TRBV5-1; j_gene: TRBJ2-5; abundance: .; d_gene: TRBD1; CDR3aa: CASSLVGQFQETQYF; CDR3nt: TGCGCCAGCAGCCTGGTGGGACAGTTCCAAGAGACCCAGTACTTC
v_gene: TRBV5-1; j_gene: TRBJ2-1; abundance: .; d_gene: TRBD1; CDR3aa: CASSGKQGAPDEQFF; CDR3nt: TGCGCCAGCAGCGGGAAACAGGGGGCTCCGGATGAGCAGTTCTTC
v_gene: TRBV5-6; j_gene: TRBJ2-7; abundance: once; d_gene: .; CDR3aa: CASSSGTNTYEQYF; CDR3nt: TGTGCCAGCAGCTCCGGGACAAATACCTACGAGCAGTACTTC
v_gene: TRBV2; j_gene: TRBJ2-1; abundance: once; d_gene: .; CDR3aa: CASRETTLAPHHRQFF; CDR3nt: TGTGCCAGCAGAGAGACCACGTTAGCGCCCCACCATCGGCAGTTCTTC
v_gene: TRBV7-8; j_gene: TRBJ2-2; abundance: .; d_gene: TRBD1; CDR3aa: CASSLTGTGELFF; CDR3nt: TGTGCCAGCAGCCTGACAGGGACCGGGGAGCTGTTTTTT
v_gene: TRBV2; j_gene: TRBJ1-2; abundance: once; d_gene: .; CDR3aa: CASSERAWGANYGYTF; CDR3nt: TGTGCCAGCAGTGAAAGGGCTTGGGGAGCTAACTATGGCTACACCTTC
v_gene: TRBV27; j_gene: TRBJ2-1; abundance: .; d_gene: TRBD2; CDR3aa: CASSPIGLAGVYEQFF; CDR3nt: TGTGCCAGCAGTCCGATCGGACTAGCGGGAGTATATGAGCAGTTCTTC
v_gene: TRBV6-5; j_gene: TRBJ1-5; abundance: once; d_gene: .; CDR3aa: CASSPQGNQPQHF; CDR3nt: TGTGCCAGCAGTCCCCAGGGGAATCAGCCCCAGCATTTT
v_gene: TRBV7-6; j_gene: TRBJ2-7; abundance: .; d_gene: TRBD2; CDR3aa: CASSLGLAGLNEQYF; CDR3nt: TGTGCCAGCAGCTTAGGGCTAGCGGGACTCAACGAGCAGTACTTC
v_gene: TRBV4-2; j_gene: TRBJ1-1; abundance: .; d_gene: .; CDR3aa: CASSDRQPQNTEAFF; CDR3nt: TGTGCCAGCAGCGATAGACAGCCCCAGAACACTGAAGCTTTCTTT
v_gene: TRBV7-6; j_gene: TRBJ2-3; abundance: .; d_gene: .; CDR3aa: CASSPGGGGADTQYF; CDR3nt: TGTGCCAGCAGCCCTGGCGGCGGCGGAGCTGATACGCAGTATTTT
v_gene: TRBV11-3; j_gene: TRBJ2-1; abundance: .; d_gene: TRBD2; CDR3aa: CASSPRLAVNNEQFF; CDR3nt: TGTGCCAGCAGCCCACGACTAGCGGTCAACAATGAGCAGTTCTTC
v_gene: TRBV5-6; j_gene: TRBJ1-5; abundance: .; d_gene: .; CDR3aa: CASSFRQGTKPQHF; CDR3nt: TGTGCCAGCAGCTTTAGGCAGGGGACCAAGCCCCAGCATTTT
v_gene: TRBV19; j_gene: TRBJ1-2; abundance: .; d_gene: .; CDR3aa: CASSIAAYGYTF; CDR3nt: TGTGCCAGTAGTATTGCGGCCTATGGCTACACCTTC
v_gene: TRBV4-1; j_gene: TRBJ1-5; abundance: .; d_gene: .; CDR3aa: CASAARDYHQPQHF; CDR3nt: TGCGCCAGCGCGGCCAGGGACTACCATCAGCCCCAGCATTTT
v_gene: TRBV5-1; j_gene: TRBJ2-7; abundance: .; d_gene: TRBD1; CDR3aa: CASSSGTDPLSSYEQYF; CDR3nt: TGCGCCAGCAGCTCCGGGACAGACCCCTTAAGCTCCTACGAGCAGTACTTC
v_gene: TRBV7-9; j_gene: TRBJ2-1; abundance: .; d_gene: TRBD2; CDR3aa: CASYGWRESSYNEQFF; CDR3nt: TGTGCCAGCTATGGCTGGCGGGAGAGCTCCTACAATGAGCAGTTCTTC
v_gene: TRBV9; j_gene: TRBJ2-1; abundance: .; d_gene: TRBD2; CDR3aa: CASSVDLAGGFNEQFF; CDR3nt: TGTGCCAGCAGCGTCGACCTAGCGGGGGGGTTCAATGAGCAGTTCTTC
v_gene: TRBV27; j_gene: TRBJ1-6; abundance: once; d_gene: .; CDR3aa: CASRAPYDSPLHF; CDR3nt: TGTGCCAGCAGGGCCCCTTACGATTCACCCCTCCACTTT
v_gene: TRBV2; j_gene: TRBJ2-2; abundance: .; d_gene: TRBD2; CDR3aa: CASSFRTSGRDTGELFF; CDR3nt: TGTGCCAGCAGTTTCCGGACTAGCGGGAGGGACACCGGGGAGCTGTTTTTT
v_gene: TRBV29-1; j_gene: TRBJ2-5; abundance: .; d_gene: .; CDR3aa: CSFRGGSETQYF; CDR3nt: TGCAGCTTCCGTGGGGGGTCAGAGACCCAGTACTTC
v_gene: TRBV7-6; j_gene: TRBJ2-3; abundance: .; d_gene: .; CDR3aa: CASSLAGVPGDTQYF; CDR3nt: TGTGCCAGCAGCTTGGCAGGGGTCCCTGGGGATACGCAGTATTTT
v_gene: TRBV10-1; j_gene: TRBJ2-5; abundance: .; d_gene: TRBD2; CDR3aa: CASSGGRRETQYF; CDR3nt: TGCGCCAGCAGCGGCGGGAGGAGGGAGACCCAGTACTTC
v_gene: TRBV4-1; j_gene: TRBJ2-3; abundance: .; d_gene: TRBD2; CDR3aa: CASSPIGTSGRSRYF; CDR3nt: TGCGCCAGCAGCCCGATCGGGACTAGCGGGAGGTCGCGTTATTTT
v_gene: TRBV5-1; j_gene: TRBJ2-7; abundance: once; d_gene: TRBD1; CDR3aa: CASSLNRGLSYEQYF; CDR3nt: TGCGCCAGCAGCTTAAACAGGGGGTTATCCTACGAGCAGTACTTC
v_gene: TRBV4-1; j_gene: TRBJ1-5; abundance: .; d_gene: .; CDR3aa: CASSQEVSTGNNQPQHF; CDR3nt: TGCGCCAGCAGCCAAGAGGTTAGCACAGGGAACAATCAGCCCCAGCATTTT
v_gene: TRBV5-1; j_gene: TRBJ2-7; abundance: once; d_gene: TRBD1; CDR3aa: CASSLAGQGGHEQYF; CDR3nt: TGCGCCAGCAGCTTGGCAGGACAGGGGGGCCACGAGCAGTACTTC
v_gene: TRBV25-1; j_gene: TRBJ1-2; abundance: .; d_gene: TRBD1; CDR3aa: CASRPRGRGYYGYTF; CDR3nt: TGTGCCAGCAGGCCCAGGGGGCGCGGTTACTATGGCTACACCTTC
v_gene: TRBV4-2; j_gene: TRBJ2-3; abundance: .; d_gene: TRBD2; CDR3aa: CASSQDHPLTGGADTQYF; CDR3nt: TGTGCCAGCAGCCAAGATCATCCCTTAACGGGGGGTGCAGATACGCAGTATTTT
v_gene: TRBV29-1; j_gene: TRBJ2-7; abundance: .; d_gene: TRBD2; CDR3aa: CSVGPGLAGWYEQYF; CDR3nt: TGCAGCGTTGGACCTGGACTAGCGGGGTGGTACGAGCAGTACTTC
v_gene: TRBV6-1; j_gene: TRBJ2-7; abundance: .; d_gene: .; CDR3aa: CASSEARPVWEQYF; CDR3nt: TGTGCCAGCAGTGAAGCGCGGCCGGTTTGGGAGCAGTACTTC
v_gene: TRBV29-1; j_gene: TRBJ2-7; abundance: .; d_gene: .; CDR3aa: CSVVISAAYEQYF; CDR3nt: TGCAGCGTTGTGATTAGCGCGGCCTACGAGCAGTACTTC
v_gene: TRBV5-1; j_gene: TRBJ2-1; abundance: .; d_gene: TRBD2; CDR3aa: CASSTGGSNEQFF; CDR3nt: TGCGCCAGCAGCACGGGGGGTAGCAATGAGCAGTTCTTC
v_gene: TRBV18; j_gene: TRBJ2-1; abundance: .; d_gene: .; CDR3aa: CASSPAAYNEQFF; CDR3nt: TGTGCCAGCTCACCCGCAGCCTACAATGAGCAGTTCTTC